This T cell receptor (beta chain) was identified during a study of shared clonotypes between healthy human individuals. Study at large: The study used three CD4 naive, three CD4 memory, two CD8 naive and one CD8 memory plate per donor.

A remark on this clone: Its matching antigen is unknown.

Deletions cut 6 bases from V and 5 bases from J, with 15 bases between. CDR1 SGHRS and CDR2 YFSETQ come from the germline V gene. This CDR3 has 15 amino acids. The study, taken as a whole, reports: In having few donors, the study represented limited genetic and exposure-history diversity.

There were only Caucasian adults among the donors, and all lived in Nashville, Tennessee. Memory CD4+ cells were the fraction left after CD45RA+ naive selection. Data came from immunoSEQ multiplex PCR; TCRdb stores just in-frame clones and leaves some out. Found here are about 2 million clones, 90% to 95% of them singletons; the top ten hold about 0.13%. The V and J genes are TRBV5-1 and TRBJ1-6, with D tentatively TRBD1 (5 bases). Input material: naive CD4+ T cells sorted from blood. Stated subset: CD45RA+ positively selected. This TCR derives from a man aged 18 to 35 in good health. Here the CDR3 DNA reads TGCGCCAGCACACTTAGGGGCGGCAATAATTCACCCCTCCACTTT. Amino acid sequence: CASTLRGGNNSPLHF.